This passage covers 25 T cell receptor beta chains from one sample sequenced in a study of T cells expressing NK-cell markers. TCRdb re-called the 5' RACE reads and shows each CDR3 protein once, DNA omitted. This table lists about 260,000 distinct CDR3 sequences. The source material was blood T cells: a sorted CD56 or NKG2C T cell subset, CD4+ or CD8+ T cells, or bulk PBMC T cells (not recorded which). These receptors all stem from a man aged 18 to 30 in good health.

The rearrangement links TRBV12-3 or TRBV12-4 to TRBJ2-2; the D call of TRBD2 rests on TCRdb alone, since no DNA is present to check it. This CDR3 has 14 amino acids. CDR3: CASPRTGVAGELFF.

The CDR3 protein is CASSYLAEKASSTDTQYF. V gene TRBV6-2 or TRBV6-3 combines with J gene TRBJ2-3. The CDR3 has 18 residues. Germline-derived CDR1 and CDR2 are MNHEY and SVGEGT.

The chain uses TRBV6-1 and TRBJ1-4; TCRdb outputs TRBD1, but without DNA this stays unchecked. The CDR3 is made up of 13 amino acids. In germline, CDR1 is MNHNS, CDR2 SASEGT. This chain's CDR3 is CASMGGRGEKLFF.

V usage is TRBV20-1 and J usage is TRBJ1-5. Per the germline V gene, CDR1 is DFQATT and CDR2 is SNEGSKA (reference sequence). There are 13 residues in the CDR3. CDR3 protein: CSASGGSGQPQHF.

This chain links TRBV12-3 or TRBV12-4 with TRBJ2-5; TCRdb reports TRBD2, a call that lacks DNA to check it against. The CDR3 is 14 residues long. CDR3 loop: CASSFAGSRETQYF.

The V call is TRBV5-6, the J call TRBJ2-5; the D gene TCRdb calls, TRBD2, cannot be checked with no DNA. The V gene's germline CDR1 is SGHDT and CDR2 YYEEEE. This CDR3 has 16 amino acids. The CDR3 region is CASSNGLAGSQETQYF.

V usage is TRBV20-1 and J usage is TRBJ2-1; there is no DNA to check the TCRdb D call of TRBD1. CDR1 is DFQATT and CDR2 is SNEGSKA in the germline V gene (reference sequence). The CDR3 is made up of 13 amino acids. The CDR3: CSATHTAGPQQFF.

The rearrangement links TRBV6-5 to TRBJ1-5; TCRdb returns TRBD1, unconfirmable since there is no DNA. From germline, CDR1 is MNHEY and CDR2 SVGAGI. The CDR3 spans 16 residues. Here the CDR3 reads CASSYIGTGGYQPQHF.

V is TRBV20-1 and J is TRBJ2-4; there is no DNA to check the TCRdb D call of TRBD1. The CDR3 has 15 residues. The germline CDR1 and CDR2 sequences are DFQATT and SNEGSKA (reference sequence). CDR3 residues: CSARGTLDTGNIQYF.

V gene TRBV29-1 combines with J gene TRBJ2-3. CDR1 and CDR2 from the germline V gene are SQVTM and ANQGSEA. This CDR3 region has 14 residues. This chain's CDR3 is CSVAQLLAKDTQYF.

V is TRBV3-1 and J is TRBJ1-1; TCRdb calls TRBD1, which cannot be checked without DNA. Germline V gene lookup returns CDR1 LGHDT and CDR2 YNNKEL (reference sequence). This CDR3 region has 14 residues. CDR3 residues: CASSYRQYNTEAFF.

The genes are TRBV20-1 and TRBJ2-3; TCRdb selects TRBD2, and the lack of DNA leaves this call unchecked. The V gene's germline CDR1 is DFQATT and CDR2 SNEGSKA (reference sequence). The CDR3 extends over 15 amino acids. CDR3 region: CSAEKLAESTDTQYF.

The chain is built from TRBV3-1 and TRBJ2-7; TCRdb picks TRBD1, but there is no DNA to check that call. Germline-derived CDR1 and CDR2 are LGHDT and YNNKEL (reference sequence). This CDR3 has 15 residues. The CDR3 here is CASSEIGHPSYEQYF.

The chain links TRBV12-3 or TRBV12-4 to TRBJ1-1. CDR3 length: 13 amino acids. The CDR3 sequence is CASSLGPPQPPFF.

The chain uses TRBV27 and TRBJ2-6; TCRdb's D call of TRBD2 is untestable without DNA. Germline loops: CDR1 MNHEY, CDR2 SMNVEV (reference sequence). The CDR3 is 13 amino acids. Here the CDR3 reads CATRSPGANVLTF.

CDR3 sequence: CASTRLAGGLITYQETQYF. The chain recombines TRBV6-1 with TRBJ2-5; no DNA is available, so the TRBD2 call from TCRdb remains unchecked. CDR3 length equals 19 residues. CDR1 and CDR2 from the germline V gene are MNHNS and SASEGT.

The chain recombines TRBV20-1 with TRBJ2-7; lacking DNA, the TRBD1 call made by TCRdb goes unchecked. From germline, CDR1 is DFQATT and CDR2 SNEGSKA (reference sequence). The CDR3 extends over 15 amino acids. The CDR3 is CSARERLSSSYEQYF.

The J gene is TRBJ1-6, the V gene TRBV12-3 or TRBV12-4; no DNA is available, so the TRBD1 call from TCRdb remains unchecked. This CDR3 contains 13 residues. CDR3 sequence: CASRNREDSPLHF.

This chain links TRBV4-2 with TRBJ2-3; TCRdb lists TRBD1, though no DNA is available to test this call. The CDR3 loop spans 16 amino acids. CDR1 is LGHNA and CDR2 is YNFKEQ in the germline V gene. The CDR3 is CASSPPPGGVTDTQYF.

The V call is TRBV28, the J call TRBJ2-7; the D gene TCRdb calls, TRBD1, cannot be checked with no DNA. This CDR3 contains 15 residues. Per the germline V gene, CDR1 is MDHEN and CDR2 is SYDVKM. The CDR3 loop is CASSPPGVFLYEQYF.

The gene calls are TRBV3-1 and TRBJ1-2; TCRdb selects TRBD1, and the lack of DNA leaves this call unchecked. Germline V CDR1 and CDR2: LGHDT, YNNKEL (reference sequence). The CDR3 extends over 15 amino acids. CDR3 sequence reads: CASSPLRGVNYGYTF.

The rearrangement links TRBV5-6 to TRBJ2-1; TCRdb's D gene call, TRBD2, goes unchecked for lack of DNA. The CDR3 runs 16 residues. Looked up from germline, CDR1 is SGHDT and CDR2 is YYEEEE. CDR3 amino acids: CASSLLAASSYNEQFF. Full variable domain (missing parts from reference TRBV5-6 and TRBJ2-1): DAGVTQSPTHLIKTRGQQVTLRCSPKSGHDTVSWYQQALGQGPQFIFQYYEEEERQRGNFPDRFSGHQFPNYSSELNVNALLLGDSALYLCASSLLAASSYNEQFFGPGTRLTVL.

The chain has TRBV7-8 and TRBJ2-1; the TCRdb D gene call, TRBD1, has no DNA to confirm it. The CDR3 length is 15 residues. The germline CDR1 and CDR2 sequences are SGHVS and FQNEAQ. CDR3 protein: CASSDGRSFRGEQFF.

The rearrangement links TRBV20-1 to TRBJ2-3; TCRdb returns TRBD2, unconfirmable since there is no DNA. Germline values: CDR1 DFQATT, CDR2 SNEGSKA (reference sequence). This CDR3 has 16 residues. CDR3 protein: CSAPNKKTSGTDTQYF.

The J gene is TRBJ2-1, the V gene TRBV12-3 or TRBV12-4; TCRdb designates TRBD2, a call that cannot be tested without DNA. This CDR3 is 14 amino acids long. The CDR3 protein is CASSLVGWANEQFF.